This T cell receptor (beta chain) was captured in a study of metastatic and nonmetastatic thyroid tumors. Study-wide context: Malignant thyroid and benign thyroid patients provided blood and tumor or nodule tissue whose repertoires were compared. Study-wide points: Patients with malignant thyroid tumors reportedly had significantly higher TCR beta diversity than those with benign nodules, in blood and tumor.

Under the authors' procedure: Variation in CDR3 across clinicopathological groups served as the basis for constructing a distant-metastasis classifier in papillary thyroid cancer. MiXCR reprocessed the PCR reads for TCRdb. The V and J calls come from TCRdb's annotation, not from the publication. The data contain several thousand clones, roughly 29% of them singletons. The CDR3 spans 18 residues. Trimming took 0 bases from V and 5 from J; bases not matched to a gene: 11. CDR1 is LGHNA, CDR2 YNFKEQ, per germline. Thyroid surgery was performed in patients who had received no treatment beforehand. This clone rates as medium-sized. Its antigen is not identified.

This sequence originates from a female donor with papillary thyroid cancer or a benign thyroid nodule (not recorded which). Some clones in this sample may be carry-over from other donors' samples. The sequencing input was tumor tissue. This rearrangement joins TRBV4-2 to TRBJ2-1; 9 nucleotides line up with TRBD2. The CDR3 nucleotides are TGTGCCAGCAGCCAAGAGTTGGGCGGGGGGGCCGTGAACAATGAGCAGTTCTTC. This gives the protein CASSQELGGGAVNNEQFF.